The T cell receptor (beta chain) described here comes from a study of graft-versus-host responses after intestinal transplantation. The wider study: Anti-thymocyte globulin induction preceded three to four years of tacrolimus and steroid maintenance in all recipients. The study's findings and limits: The study found high graft-versus-host to host-versus-graft clonal ratios in allografts of patients with graft-donor T cell macrochimerism.

As to this clone: Its antigen is unknown.

Here immunoSEQ multiplex PCR was the method, and the copy in TCRdb shows in-frame clones only, minus some. The table includes 20,000 to 30,000 clones, 90% to 95% detected once. V was trimmed by 5 bases and J by 2 bases, leaving 9 bases between them. The germline CDR1 and CDR2 sequences are LGHNT and FRNRAP. This CDR3 is built from 13 residues. This sequence was found in a human patient who received an intestinal transplant, so some T cells may come from the graft donor. The chain is built from TRBV12-5 and TRBJ1-1, with D tentatively TRBD1 (5 bases). The sequencing used PBMCs, collected approximately 39 days after intestinal transplant. CDR3 nucleotide sequence: TGTGCTAGTGGTATCCGGGACAACACTGAAGCTTTCTTT. This codes for CASGIRDNTEAFF.